Below are 9 T cell receptor beta chains sequenced from a single sample in a study of blood T cell repertoires in COVID-19 (dated by TCRdb to the early 2020s). Libraries were built with the immunoSEQ multiplex PCR assay. This immuneACCESS table, as held by TCRdb, lists in-frame sequences with V and J called but not all clones. Of the missing ones, under half trace to an unresolved V gene in checked studies; the others have no known cause. This sample is represented by over 100,000 clones; 80% to 90% of them were singletons. Approximately 4.2% of the sample comes from the top ten. The sequenced sample consisted of peripheral blood. These receptors were collected from a man aged 35-49 years with acute or convalescent COVID-19.

This clone was detected once. This chain joins TRBV12-3 or TRBV12-4 and TRBJ2-5; 7 nucleotides line up with TRBD1. The V gene end was trimmed by 8 bases and the J gene end by 3 bases; junction bases not matched to a gene: 6. The CDR3 is made up of 13 amino acids. CDR3 bases: TGTGCCAGCGGAAGGACAGGAGAAGAGACCCAGTACTTC. Translated, it gives CASGRTGEETQYF.

V is TRBV5-1 and J is TRBJ2-2, with 14 bases that match TRBD2. The CDR3 runs to 17 residues. CDR1 and CDR2 (germline): SGHRS, YFSETQ. V was pared by 4 bases and J by 5 bases, with 7 bases of the junction left unmatched. CDR3 bases: TGCGCCAGCAGCAAGGGACTAGCGGGAGCGGGGACCGGGGAGCTGTTTTTT. Its translation: CASSKGLAGAGTGELFF.

The chain combines TRBV30 with TRBJ1-6; TRBD1 matches at 11 bases. V lost 2 bases, J lost 9 bases, and 3 bases stayed unmatched. This CDR3 has 14 amino acids. Germline CDR1 GTSNPN, CDR2 SVGIG (reference sequence). CDR3 nucleotide sequence: TGTGCCTGGAGTAAGGGGACAGGGGGTTCACCCCTCCACTTT. Translation gives CAWSKGTGGSPLHF.

This chain uses TRBV4-2 with TRBJ1-2, with D possibly matching TRBD1 (5 bases). The CDR3 is 15 residues long. In germline, CDR1 is LGHNA, CDR2 YNFKEQ. V lost 4 bases and J 9 bases, leaving 21 bases between the germline ends. The CDR3 is CASSPNPDILHSYTF. CDR3 nucleotides: TGTGCCAGCAGCCCCAACCCGGACATCCTACACAGCTACACCTTC.

This chain uses TRBV19 with TRBJ1-2; TRBD1 matches at 11 bases. The trim removed 5 bases at V and 8 bases at J, leaving 10 bases unmatched. Germline assignment: CDR1 LNHDA and CDR2 SQIVND (reference sequence). The CDR3 is made up of 15 amino acids. The DNA for the CDR3 is TGTGCCAGTAGTGTTACCGGGACAGGGGGTTACGGCTACACCTTC. Translation: CASSVTGTGGYGYTF.

This clone was observed a handful of times. V is TRBV3-1 (or the pseudogene TRBV3-2) and J is TRBJ1-2; D is unclear. This CDR3 region has 15 residues. The V end lost 5 bases, the J end lost 3 bases, and 16 bases lay between the germline ends. The germline gives CDR1 LGHDT, CDR2 YNNKEL (reference sequence). The CDR3 sequence is CASSFASSVHYGYTF. DNA for the CDR3: TGTGCCAGCAGCTTCGCATCGAGCGTTCACTATGGCTACACCTTC.

This clone was recorded only once. The chain uses TRBV5-1 and TRBJ2-7; 9 nucleotides agree with TRBD1. Trimming cost V 3 bases and J 5 bases; bases outside gene matches: 6. The CDR3 runs 14 residues. Germline CDR1 reads SGHRS; CDR2 reads YFSETQ. For the CDR3, the DNA is TGCGCCAGCAGCTCCGGGACAGGGTCCCACGAGCAGTACTTC. This sequence encodes CASSSGTGSHEQYF.

The J gene is TRBJ1-1, the V gene TRBV12-3 or TRBV12-4, with D unclear. With 7 bases removed from V and 7 bases from J, the gap between germline ends came to 13 bases. CDR3 size: 12 residues. This CDR3 is CASTIRGYEAFF. The CDR3, as DNA: TGTGCCAGCACCATAAGAGGGTATGAAGCTTTCTTT.

This clone was recorded once. The rearrangement uses TRBV7-2 and TRBJ2-7; D remains unclear. V shed 0 bases and J shed 0 bases, with 15 bases lying between them. CDR3 length equals 17 residues. In germline, CDR1 is SGHTA, CDR2 FQGNSA. CDR3 loop: CASSLARGELNSYEQYF. CDR3 bases: TGTGCCAGCAGCTTAGCGCGTGGAGAATTAAACTCCTACGAGCAGTACTTC.